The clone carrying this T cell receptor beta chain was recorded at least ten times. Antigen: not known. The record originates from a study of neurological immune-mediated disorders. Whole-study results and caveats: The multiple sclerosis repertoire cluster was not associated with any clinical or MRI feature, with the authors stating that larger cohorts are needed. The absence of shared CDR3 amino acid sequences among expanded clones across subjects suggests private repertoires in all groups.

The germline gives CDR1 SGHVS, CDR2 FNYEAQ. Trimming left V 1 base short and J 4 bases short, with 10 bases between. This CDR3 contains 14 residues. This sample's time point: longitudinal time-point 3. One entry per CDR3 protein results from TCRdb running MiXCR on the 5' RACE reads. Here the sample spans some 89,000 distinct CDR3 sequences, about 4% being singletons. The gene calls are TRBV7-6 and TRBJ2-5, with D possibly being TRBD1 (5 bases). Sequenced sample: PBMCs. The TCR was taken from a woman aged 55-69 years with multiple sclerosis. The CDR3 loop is CASSLVKGLETQYF. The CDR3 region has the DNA TGTGCCAGCAGCTTAGTCAAGGGGCTAGAGACCCAGTACTTC.